One sample yielded the 18 T cell receptor beta chains listed below, sequenced in a study of T cells after yellow fever vaccination. Via MiXCR, TCRdb re-called the 5' RACE reads, giving one row per CDR3 protein. Of a few hundred thousand distinct CDR3 sequences listed, about 6.6% were seen once; the top ten hold about 18%. This sample comprised PBMCs, obtained about 41 days after the first yellow fever vaccination. The receptors originated from a man aged 18 to 35 who received the YFV17D yellow fever vaccine.

The chain couples TRBV12-3 or TRBV12-4 to TRBJ2-5, with 8 bases that match TRBD1. The CDR3 has 13 amino acids. Trimming at V came to 6 bases and at J to 2 bases, leaving 2 bases not matched to a gene. In DNA, the CDR3 is TGTGCCAGCAGCAACAGGGGGCAAGAGACCCAGTACTTC. As protein: CASSNRGQETQYF.

The sample holds many counts of this clonotype. The V and J genes are TRBV7-9 and TRBJ2-1; 7 nucleotides match TRBD1. The V and J ends lost 8 bases and 8 bases, in that order; junction bases with no gene match: 9. Germline V lookup: CDR1 SEHNR, CDR2 FQNEAQ (reference sequence). CDR3 length equals 13 residues. The CDR3 DNA sequence: TGTGCCAGCGGACAGGCCTTCGTTGATGAGCAGTTCTTC. Its translation: CASGQAFVDEQFF.

This clonotype was counted at least ten times. This sequence joins TRBV25-1 and TRBJ1-3; D not resolved. The CDR3 sequence is 14 residues long. Germline V gene data show CDR1 as MGHDK and CDR2 as SYGVNS. The V end was cut by 3 bases, the J end by 0 bases, with 6 bases between. CDR3 loop: CASSDRFSGNTIYF. DNA for the CDR3: TGTGCCAGCAGTGATAGGTTCTCTGGAAACACCATATATTTT.

This clonotype was seen more than once but under ten times. The rearrangement joins TRBV5-4 to TRBJ1-2; unclear D gene. The germline V and J ends were trimmed by 3 bases and 8 bases, with 17 bases remaining between them. Germline V gives CDR1 SGHNT, CDR2 YYREEE (reference sequence). The CDR3 has 14 residues. CDR3 residues: CASSYVGAVSGYTF. CDR3 coding DNA: TGTGCCAGCAGCTACGTAGGTGCGGTCAGCGGCTACACCTTC.

This clonotype turned up a few times. The J gene is TRBJ1-2, the V gene TRBV29-1, with D unclear. V lost 4 bases and J 5 bases, leaving 14 bases between the germline ends. Germline lookup yields CDR1 SQVTM and CDR2 ANQGSEA. The CDR3 length is 13 residues. The CDR3 nucleotides read TGCAGCGTTGCCCCTAGCGGGTATTATGGCTACACCTTC. It specifies CSVAPSGYYGYTF. The full variable domain, rest sourced from reference TRBV29-1 and TRBJ1-2, is SAVISQKPSRDICQRGTSLTIQCQVDSQVTMMFWYRQQPGQSLTLIATANQGSEATYESGFVIDKFPISRPNLTFSTLTVSNMSPEDSSIYLCSVAPSGYYGYTFGSGTRLTVV.

The chain recombines TRBV5-4 with TRBJ2-3, with D perhaps matching TRBD2 (6 bases). V lost 0 bases to trimming and J lost 5 bases, with 10 bases between them. Germline V lookup: CDR1 SGHNT, CDR2 YYREEE (reference sequence). The CDR3 has 14 residues. CDR3 DNA: TGTGCCAGCAGCTTGGGGTGGGGGGAAGATACGCAGTATTTT. Protein product: CASSLGWGEDTQYF.

In this sample, this clonotype turned up a few times. The rearrangement joins TRBV5-6 to TRBJ2-3, with 9 positions matching TRBD1. V was clipped by 5 bases and J by 5 bases; unmatched bases: 6. The V gene's germline CDR1 is SGHDT and CDR2 YYEEEE. This CDR3 region has 14 residues. As DNA, the CDR3 is TGTGCCAGCAGTTCTACAGGGGGCGGAGATACGCAGTATTTT. As protein: CASSSTGGGDTQYF.

This clonotype was detected a few times. This chain joins TRBV3-1 and TRBJ2-2; D is uncertain. V was cut by 1 base and J by 3 bases, with 9 bases left in between. CDR3 length equals 15 residues. Germline V gene sequence: CDR1 LGHDT, CDR2 YNNKEL (reference sequence). CDR3 protein: CASSQVLPDTGELFF. In DNA, the CDR3 is TGTGCCAGCAGCCAAGTCCTACCGGACACCGGGGAGCTGTTTTTT.

This clonotype has just a few counts. V gene TRBV13 combines with J gene TRBJ1-1; 11 bases agree with TRBD1. Germline-derived CDR1 and CDR2 are PRHDT and FYEKMQ (reference sequence). This CDR3 contains 18 residues. Trimming cost V 10 bases and J 4 bases; bases outside gene matches: 20. The CDR3 DNA follows: TGTGCCATCAGTTTAGGCCGGGACAGGGGGTATAGAGGCACTGAAGCTTTCTTT. This sequence encodes CAISLGRDRGYRGTEAFF.

The chain combines TRBV5-6 with TRBJ2-1; D remains unclear. The CDR3 sequence is 12 residues long. Germline V CDR1 and CDR2: SGHDT, YYEEEE. The germline V and J ends were trimmed by 1 base and 8 bases, with 7 bases remaining between them. The CDR3, as DNA: TGTGCCAGCAGCTTGAAGTGGTATGAGCAGTTCTTC. The encoded protein is CASSLKWYEQFF.

The table lists this clonotype with a few counts. The rearrangement links TRBV7-2 to TRBJ1-2; TRBD1 agrees at 7 bases. The V and J ends lost 2 bases and 7 bases, in that order; junction bases with no gene match: 10. Germline V gene lookup returns CDR1 SGHTA and CDR2 FQGNSA. The length of the CDR3 is 15 residues. The CDR3 bases are TGTGCCAGCAGCTTAAGACGACAGGGATCTATTGGCTACACCTTC. This encodes CASSLRRQGSIGYTF.

The rearrangement links TRBV7-2 to TRBJ2-7; 7 nucleotides match TRBD1. Germline V gene lookup returns CDR1 SGHTA and CDR2 FQGNSA. The CDR3 is 14 residues long. Trimming removed 5 bases from V and 6 bases from J; junction bases left unmatched: 10. The CDR3 spells CASSLDRRLGEQYF. Here the CDR3 DNA reads TGTGCCAGCAGCCTGGACAGGAGGCTGGGCGAGCAGTACTTC.

This clonotype came up a few times. The chain has TRBV7-3 and TRBJ2-2; 8 positions match TRBD2. CDR3 size: 15 residues. The germline V gene has CDR1 SGHTA and CDR2 FQGTGA. The junction had 7 bases not matched to a gene; V was cut back by 6 bases and J by 4 bases. CDR3 region: CASSWTSSGTGELFF. As DNA, the CDR3 is TGTGCCAGCAGTTGGACTAGCTCTGGCACCGGGGAGCTGTTTTTT.

This clonotype has a count of ten or more. The chain couples TRBV7-8 to TRBJ2-2; D is perhaps TRBD1 (5 bases). V dropped 3 bases and J dropped 4 bases, with 12 bases sitting between them. The CDR3 is made up of 15 amino acids. Per germline, CDR1 SGHVS and CDR2 FQNEAQ. CDR3 in amino acids: CASSFNVQGTGELFF. CDR3 nucleotide sequence: TGTGCCAGCAGCTTTAACGTCCAGGGCACCGGGGAGCTGTTTTTT. The whole variable domain, filled in from reference TRBV7-8 and TRBJ2-2, reads GAGVSQSPRYKVAKRGQDVALRCDPISGHVSLFWYQQALGQGPEFLTYFQNEAQLDKSGLPSDRFFAERPEGSVSTLKIQRTQQEDSAVYLCASSFNVQGTGELFFGEGSRLTVL.

This clonotype was found a few times. The rearrangement links TRBV18 to TRBJ2-2; D is uncertain. V gave up 6 bases and J gave up 1 base, with 12 bases separating them. Germline CDR1 reads KGHSH; CDR2 reads LQKENI. This CDR3 has 15 residues. The CDR3: CASSPSVQNTGELFF. CDR3 DNA: TGTGCCAGCTCCCCGTCGGTCCAGAACACCGGGGAGCTGTTTTTT.

This clonotype was counted a few times. V usage is TRBV12-3 or TRBV12-4 and J usage is TRBJ2-1; TRBD1 agrees at 7 bases. CDR3 length: 11 amino acids. The ends lost 4 bases at V and 15 bases at J; junction bases unmatched: 6. The CDR3 coding sequence is TGTGCCAGCAGTTCAGGGACAGTGGCGTTCTTC. As protein: CASSSGTVAFF.

A few counts support this clonotype. V usage is TRBV5-5 and J usage is TRBJ1-2; 7 nucleotides align to TRBD1. The CDR3 contains 14 residues. Unmatched junction bases numbered 10, after V lost 10 bases and J lost 1 base. Germline V gene sequence: CDR1 SGHKS, CDR2 YYEKEE (reference sequence). CDR3 sequence (DNA): TGTGCCTCCCAAGGGACAGCGTTTAACTATGGCTACACCTTC. Residues: CASQGTAFNYGYTF.

The table lists this clonotype with a few counts. The rearrangement uses TRBV6-1 and TRBJ1-6; 7 nucleotides align to TRBD1. The length of the CDR3 is 14 residues. The J segment lost 5 bases and the V segment lost 6 bases, leaving 4 bases of the junction unmatched. Germline values: CDR1 MNHNS, CDR2 SASEGT. For the CDR3, the DNA is TGTGCCAGCAGAGTCGGGACAGATAATTCACCCCTCCACTTT. Translation: CASRVGTDNSPLHF.